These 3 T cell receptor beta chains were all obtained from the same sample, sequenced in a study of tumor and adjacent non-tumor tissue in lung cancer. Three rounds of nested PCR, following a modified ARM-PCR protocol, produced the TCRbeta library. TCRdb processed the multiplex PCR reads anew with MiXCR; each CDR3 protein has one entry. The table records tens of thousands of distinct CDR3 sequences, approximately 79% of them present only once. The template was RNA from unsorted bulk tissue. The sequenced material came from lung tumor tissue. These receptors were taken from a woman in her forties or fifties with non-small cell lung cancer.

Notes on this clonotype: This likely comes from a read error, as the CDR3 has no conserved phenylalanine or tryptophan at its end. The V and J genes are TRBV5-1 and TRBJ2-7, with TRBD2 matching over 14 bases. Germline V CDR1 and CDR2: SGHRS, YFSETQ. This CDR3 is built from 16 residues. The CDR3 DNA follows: TGCGCAAGCAGCTCCGGGACTAGCGGGGGAAGGGGCGAGCAGTACTTG. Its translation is CASSSGTSGGRGEQYL.

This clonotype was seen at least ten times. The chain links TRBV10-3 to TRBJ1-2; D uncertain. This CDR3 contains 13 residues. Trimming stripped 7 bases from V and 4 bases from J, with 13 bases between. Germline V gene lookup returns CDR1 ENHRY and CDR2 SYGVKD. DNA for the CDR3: TGTGCCATCATGTCCGCAGATAGCTATGGCTACACCTTC. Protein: CAIMSADSYGYTF.

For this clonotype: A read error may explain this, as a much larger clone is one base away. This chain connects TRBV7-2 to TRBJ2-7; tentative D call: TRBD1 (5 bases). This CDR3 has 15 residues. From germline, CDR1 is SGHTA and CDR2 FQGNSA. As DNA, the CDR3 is TGTGCCAGCAGCTTAGCCAGGGCCACCTCCTACGAGAAGTACTTC. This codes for CASSLARATSYEKYF. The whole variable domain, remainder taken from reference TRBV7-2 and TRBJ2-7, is GAGVSQSPSNKVTEKGKDVELRCDPISGHTALYWYRQSLGQGLEFLIYFQGNSAPDKSGLPSDRFSAERTGGSVSTLTIQRTQQEDSAVYLCASSLARATSYEKYFGPGTRLTVT.